This entry is about one T cell receptor beta chain. Germline CDR1 and CDR2: SGHNT and YYREEE (reference sequence). Trimming cost V 2 bases and J 7 bases, with 10 bases left between them. CDR3 size: 12 residues. These data belong to a study of control samples from healthy donors and cancer patients. Using immunoSEQ multiplex PCR, the repertoire was profiled, and TCRdb retains in-frame clones only, with some absent. The sample consists of over 120,000 clones, about 93% of them appearing once. The origin of this receptor is a man in his 60s with colorectal cancer. Sequencing was performed on PBMCs. V and J are TRBV5-4 and TRBJ2-7; no reliable D call. The DNA for the CDR3 is TGTGCCAGCAGCTTTCTCTCGAGAGAGCAGTACTTC. Its protein product is CASSFLSREQYF.